These T cell receptor beta chains were read from a single sample in a study of T cell changes during pregnancy in multiple sclerosis. The assay was immunoSEQ multiplex PCR, and TCRdb's table has in-frame clones only and misses some. This sample carries 35,000 to 40,000 clones, 80% to 95% of them seen once, and the ten largest clones take roughly 5%. Sequencing used CD8+ T cells from peripheral blood mononuclear cells, obtained in the third trimester of pregnancy. Receptor source: a female donor with multiple sclerosis, enrolled in a pregnancy study. Each CDR3 is given with its conserved first and last residue. A D gene is named only where the DNA matches it firmly. For some rows the clone size is stated as once, few or many, or as a class when expanded; others skip it.

len	v_gene	j_gene	abundance	d_gene	CDR3aa	CDR3nt
14	TRBV28	TRBJ2-2	-	-	CASNDRRDTGELFF	TGTGCCAGCAACGACCGTCGGGACACCGGGGAGCTGTTTTTT
18	TRBV14	TRBJ2-3	-	TRBD2	CASSQDLETSRYTDTQYF	TGTGCCAGCAGCCAAGATCTCGAGACTAGCCGATACACAGATACGCAGTATTTT
15	TRBV29-1	TRBJ1-4	-	-	CSVAGAVEEAEKLFF	TGCAGCGTGGCAGGGGCGGTGGAGGAGGCTGAAAAACTGTTTTTT
19	TRBV28	TRBJ2-7	few	TRBD2	CASSTTRTSGRDPPYEQYF	TGTGCCAGCAGTACCACACGGACTAGCGGGAGAGATCCCCCCTACGAGCAGTACTTC
15	TRBV6-4	TRBJ2-3	-	TRBD2	CASSSTSGSTDTQYF	TGTGCCAGCAGCTCCACTAGCGGGAGCACAGATACGCAGTATTTT
16	TRBV11-3	TRBJ2-7	-	TRBD1	CASSPLREDRVHEQYF	TGTGCCAGCAGCCCCCTCCGCGAGGACAGGGTCCACGAGCAGTACTTC
13	TRBV6-4	TRBJ2-1	-	TRBD2	CASGAGAVNEQFF	TGTGCCAGCGGCGCGGGAGCGGTAAATGAGCAGTTCTTC
14	TRBV25-1	TRBJ2-5	-	-	CASSDAGAQETQYF	TGTGCCAGCAGTGATGCTGGAGCCCAAGAGACCCAGTACTTC
14	TRBV15	TRBJ2-5	few	-	CATSRDAEKETQYF	TGTGCCACCAGCAGAGATGCAGAAAAGGAGACCCAGTACTTC
12	TRBV29-1	TRBJ2-7	once	-	CSVEDSVYEQYF	TGCAGCGTTGAGGACAGCGTCTACGAGCAGTACTTC
15	TRBV5-8	TRBJ1-6	-	TRBD1	CASSLRAGGNSPLHF	TGTGCCAGCAGCTTGCGGGCAGGGGGGAATTCACCCCTCCACTTT
16	TRBV14	TRBJ2-2	-	-	CASSPQAGAEAGELFF	TGTGCCAGCAGCCCTCAGGCTGGGGCTGAGGCCGGGGAGCTGTTTTTT
13	TRBV25-1	TRBJ1-1	-	-	CASSENTNTEAFF	TGTGCCAGCAGTGAAAATACAAACACTGAAGCTTTCTTT
13	TRBV19	TRBJ2-2	-	TRBD1	CASSDRETGELFF	TGTGCCAGTAGTGACAGGGAAACCGGGGAGCTGTTTTTT
14	TRBV4-1	TRBJ2-4	-	-	CASSQFRETNIQYF	TGCGCCAGCAGCCAATTTCGGGAAACAAACATTCAGTACTTC
14	TRBV5-4	TRBJ1-2	-	-	CASSLGRVEYGYTF	TGTGCCAGCAGCTTGGGCAGGGTGGAGTATGGCTACACCTTC
16	TRBV19	TRBJ2-1	once	-	CASSTSRRGFYNEQFF	TGTGCCAGTAGTACATCTCGACGGGGGTTCTACAATGAGCAGTTCTTC
16	TRBV7-9	TRBJ1-2	-	-	CASSQLSKLTYYGYTF	TGTGCCAGCAGCCAACTGAGTAAACTGACTTACTATGGCTACACCTTC
16	TRBV6-9	TRBJ1-3	once	-	CASSLEFQTPGNTIYF	TGTGCCAGCAGCCTAGAGTTCCAGACCCCGGGAAACACCATATATTTT
13	TRBV15	TRBJ1-1	few	-	CATSTGMNTEAFF	TGTGCCACCAGCACAGGGATGAACACTGAAGCTTTCTTT
16	TRBV4-2	TRBJ1-2	-	-	CASSQETGTSNYGYTF	TGTGCCAGCAGCCAAGAAACAGGGACGTCTAACTATGGCTACACCTTC
17	TRBV7-9	TRBJ1-2	-	TRBD1	CASSPPGQGDRRHGYTF	TGTGCCAGCAGCCCCCCGGGACAGGGGGACCGTCGGCATGGCTACACCTTC
13	TRBV27	TRBJ2-1	once	TRBD2	CASRLAGGDEQFF	TGTGCCAGCAGACTAGCGGGAGGGGATGAGCAGTTCTTC
16	TRBV7-6	TRBJ1-2	once	TRBD1	CASSATPGQSNYGYTF	TGTGCCAGCAGCGCCACGCCGGGACAGAGTAACTATGGCTACACCTTC
16	TRBV6-6	TRBJ2-7	-	-	CASSYSDFLLTYEQYF	TGTGCCAGCAGTTACTCGGACTTTCTGTTGACCTACGAGCAGTACTTC
13	TRBV13	TRBJ2-5	once	TRBD2	CASRAGTKETQYF	TGTGCCAGCAGGGCCGGGACTAAAGAGACCCAGTACTTC
18	TRBV5-1	TRBJ2-1	-	TRBD2	CASSLSSGGLTSYNEQFF	TGCGCCAGCAGCTTGTCTAGCGGAGGTCTCACCTCCTACAATGAGCAGTTCTTC
17	TRBV28	TRBJ2-2	-	TRBD2	CASHTGTSGRGDRGAVF	TGTGCCAGCCATACCGGGACTAGCGGGAGAGGGGACCGGGGAGCTGTTTTT
19	TRBV11-2	TRBJ2-1	-	TRBD2	CASSLGLAGFFSGDNEQFF	TGTGCCAGCAGCCTGGGACTAGCGGGCTTCTTCTCAGGGGACAATGAGCAGTTCTTC
18	TRBV10-1	TRBJ2-5	-	TRBD2	CASSEMIAGPTPPETQYF	TGCGCCAGCAGTGAGATGATAGCGGGACCTACTCCGCCGGAGACCCAGTACTTC
14	TRBV29-1	TRBJ2-5	-	-	CSVESLASWETQYF	TGCAGCGTTGAGAGCCTAGCGAGTTGGGAGACCCAGTACTTC
15	TRBV15	TRBJ2-2	-	-	CATSALDSPTGELFF	TGTGCCACCAGCGCATTGGACAGTCCCACCGGGGAGCTGTTTTTT
14	TRBV4-3	TRBJ2-1	-	TRBD2	CASSQGTSRGEQFF	TGCGCCAGCAGCCAGGGGACTAGCAGGGGTGAGCAGTTCTTC
15	TRBV5-1	TRBJ2-7	-	TRBD1	CASSPGQGIAYEQYF	TGCGCCAGCAGCCCCGGACAGGGTATAGCCTACGAGCAGTACTTC
15	TRBV19	TRBJ2-7	-	TRBD2	CASSMGAGVSYEQYF	TGTGCCAGTAGTATGGGAGCGGGAGTAAGCTACGAGCAGTACTTC
15	TRBV4-3	TRBJ2-7	-	TRBD2	CASSQGLAGAYEQYF	TGCGCCAGCAGCCAAGGGCTAGCGGGGGCCTACGAGCAGTACTTC
17	TRBV28	TRBJ1-1	-	TRBD1	CASSSPSPGTGDTEAFF	TGTGCCAGCAGTTCCCCAAGTCCCGGGACAGGGGATACTGAAGCTTTCTTT
13	TRBV6-5	TRBJ2-4	-	-	CASSLGLKNIQYF	TGTGCCAGCAGTTTGGGCTTGAAAAACATTCAGTACTTC
15	TRBV4-3	TRBJ1-4	-	-	CASSQDQTWAEKLFF	TGCGCCAGCAGCCAAGATCAGACATGGGCAGAAAAACTGTTTTTT
16	TRBV5-6	TRBJ2-5	-	-	CASSTEIFTSSETQYF	TGTGCCAGCAGCACGGAAATTTTCACTAGTTCGGAGACCCAGTACTTC
13	TRBV6-1	TRBJ2-7	-	TRBD1	CASSETGGGEQYF	TGTGCCAGCAGTGAGACAGGGGGCGGCGAGCAGTACTTC
17	TRBV27	TRBJ2-7	-	-	CASMGSREKPSSYEQYF	TGTGCCAGTATGGGGTCGAGGGAGAAACCGAGCTCCTACGAGCAGTACTTC
16	TRBV9	TRBJ2-7	-	-	CASSAQEGGRPYEQYF	TGTGCCAGCAGCGCTCAAGAGGGTGGGAGACCCTACGAGCAGTACTTC
16	TRBV7-9	TRBJ1-1	-	-	CASSLAPRIVDTEAFF	TGTGCCAGCAGCTTAGCTCCGAGGATTGTTGACACTGAAGCTTTCTTT
14	TRBV7-6	TRBJ2-3	-	TRBD2	CASSTGLASDTQYF	TGTGCCAGCAGCACTGGACTAGCGTCCGATACGCAGTATTTT